This T cell receptor (beta chain) is from a study of blood T cell repertoires in COVID-19. Looking at the study overall: Samples of COVID-19 (acute and convalescent) were obtained from the United States, Italy and Spain.

CDR1 and CDR2 (germline): SGHNT, YENEEA. V lost 3 bases, J lost 3 bases, and 1 base stayed unmatched. The CDR3 covers 13 residues. Study members were between about 18 and 95 years old and lived in 20 to 30 US regions. Participants reported their clinical history, and cohort assignment relied on those reports. As handled by the study authors: Quantification of nucleated cells was approximated via reference gene primer amplification. This table comes from immunoSEQ multiplex PCR, and its TCRdb copy is limited to in-frame clones, with some not included. The DNA was the basis for D and trimming; V, J and clone size are from that table. The repertoire has a few hundred thousand clones, about 81% of them found once; the top ten carry approximately 4%. About this clone itself: Other DNA sequences in this specimen translate into the identical CDR3.

The origin of this receptor is a man aged 25-40 years with acute COVID-19. The chain carries TRBV11-3 and TRBJ1-1; 7 bases line up with TRBD1. Sequences were obtained from PBMCs or T cells enriched from blood (not recorded which). The CDR3 reads CASSLTGYTEAFF. CDR3 in DNA: TGTGCCAGCAGCTTGACAGGGTACACTGAAGCTTTCTTT.